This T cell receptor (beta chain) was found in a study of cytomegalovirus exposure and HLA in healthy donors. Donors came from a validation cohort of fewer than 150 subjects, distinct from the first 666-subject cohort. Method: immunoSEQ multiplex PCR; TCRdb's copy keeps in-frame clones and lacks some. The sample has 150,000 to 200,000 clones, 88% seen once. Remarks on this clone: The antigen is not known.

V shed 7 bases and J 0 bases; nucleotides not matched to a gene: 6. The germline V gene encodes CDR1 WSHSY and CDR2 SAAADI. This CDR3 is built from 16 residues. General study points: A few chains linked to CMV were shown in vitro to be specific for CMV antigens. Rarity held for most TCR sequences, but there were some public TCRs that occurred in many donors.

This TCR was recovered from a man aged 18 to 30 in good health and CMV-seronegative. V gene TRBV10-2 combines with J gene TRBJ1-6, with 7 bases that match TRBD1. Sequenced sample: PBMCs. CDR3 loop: CASKDRQSSYNSPLHF. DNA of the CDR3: TGCGCCAGCAAGGACAGGCAGAGCTCCTATAATTCACCCCTCCACTTT.